This entry lists 30 T cell receptor beta chains sequenced from one sample in a study of T cell responses to AZD1222 COVID-19 vaccine. Some clones are missing from TCRdb's copy, which holds only in-frame ones; the method was immunoSEQ multiplex PCR. The data contain under 150,000 clones, around 94% of them seen just once; the ten biggest clones take up around 10%. The sequencing used peripheral blood, collected 28 days after the second AZD1222 dose. The receptors here all came from an adult who received the AZD1222 COVID-19 vaccine.

The chain is built from TRBV7-8 and TRBJ1-1; no clear D gene. The germline V gene encodes CDR1 SGHVS and CDR2 FQNEAQ. The CDR3 extends over 13 amino acids. V was trimmed by 5 bases and J by 0 bases, leaving 7 bases between them. As DNA, the CDR3 is TGTGCCAGCAGCACTATCATGAACACTGAAGCTTTCTTT. This codes for CASSTIMNTEAFF.

V usage is TRBV2 and J usage is TRBJ1-1; TRBD1 agrees at 9 bases. Per the germline V gene, CDR1 is SNHLY and CDR2 is FYNNEI. The CDR3 is 17 amino acids. J was trimmed by 6 bases and V by 5 bases; bases with no gene match: 16. Here the CDR3 reads CASSPHGQGSGVAEAFF. The CDR3, as DNA: TGTGCCAGCAGTCCACACGGACAGGGGAGCGGAGTCGCTGAAGCTTTCTTT.

The rearrangement uses TRBV7-2 and TRBJ1-2; 8 bases agree with TRBD1. In germline, CDR1 is SGHTA, CDR2 FQGNSA. The CDR3 loop spans 14 amino acids. Trimming took 5 bases from V and 4 from J; bases not matched to a gene: 6. The CDR3 DNA reads as TGTGCCAGCAGCCCTGGACAGGGTGCCTATGGCTACACCTTC. It yields the protein CASSPGQGAYGYTF.

This chain uses TRBV7-2 with TRBJ1-1; no definite D call. Trimming removed 2 bases from V and 7 bases from J, with 23 bases in between. Germline V gene data show CDR1 as SGHTA and CDR2 as FQGNSA. The CDR3 consists of 17 residues. The CDR3 reads CASSLIDLLQAYDEAFF. The CDR3 nucleotides read TGTGCCAGCAGCTTAATCGATCTATTGCAAGCTTATGATGAAGCTTTCTTT.

The rearrangement uses TRBV7-9 and TRBJ1-1; D remains ambiguous. V was clipped by 1 base and J by 3 bases, with 6 bases between them. Per germline, CDR1 SEHNR and CDR2 FQNEAQ (reference sequence). The CDR3 consists of 13 residues. The CDR3 sequence: CASSLGGDTEAFF. The CDR3 nucleotides read TGTGCCAGCAGCTTAGGCGGGGACACTGAAGCTTTCTTT. The variable domain in full, completed from reference TRBV7-9 and TRBJ1-1, reads DTGVSQNPRHKITKRGQNVTFRCDPISEHNRLYWYRQTLGQGPEFLTYFQNEAQLEKSRLLSDRFSAERPKGSFSTLEIQRTEQGDSAMYLCASSLGGDTEAFFGQGTRLTVV.

The chain combines TRBV7-9 with TRBJ1-2; unclear D gene. V lost 5 bases and J lost 4, with 11 bases in between. Germline V CDR1 and CDR2: SEHNR, FQNEAQ (reference sequence). This CDR3 is built from 13 residues. The CDR3 protein is CASSIGSGYGYTF. CDR3 in DNA: TGTGCCAGCAGCATCGGATCCGGCTATGGCTACACCTTC.

The chain is built from TRBV28 and TRBJ1-6; possibly TRBD1 for D (6 bases). Germline lookup yields CDR1 MDHEN and CDR2 SYDVKM. The CDR3 is made up of 15 amino acids. V lost 5 bases and J 7 bases, leaving 15 bases between the germline ends. The CDR3 is CASSVGGGPNSPLHF. The CDR3 DNA reads TGTGCCAGCAGTGTTGGAGGGGGTCCGAATTCACCCCTCCACTTT.

The chain combines TRBV6-1 with TRBJ2-2; D may be TRBD1 or TRBD2 (7 bases each). Germline V gene sequence: CDR1 MNHNS, CDR2 SASEGT. Trimming took off 4 bases at V and 4 bases at J, with 25 bases between the two ends. This CDR3 spans 19 amino acids. CDR3 sequence reads: CASSGRGGGLRAGTGELFF. The CDR3 DNA sequence: TGTGCCAGCAGTGGGAGGGGAGGGGGCCTCAGGGCCGGCACCGGGGAGCTGTTTTTT.

The rearrangement joins TRBV14 to TRBJ2-7; D remains unclear. There are 12 residues in the CDR3. V was pared by 1 base and J by 5 bases, with 6 bases between. Per the germline V gene, CDR1 is SGHDN and CDR2 is FVKESK. The CDR3 sequence is CASSQVRHEQYF. CDR3 DNA: TGTGCCAGCAGCCAAGTACGCCACGAGCAGTACTTC.

V gene TRBV19 combines with J gene TRBJ1-5; tentative D call: TRBD1 (6 bases). Germline CDR1 is LNHDA and CDR2 is SQIVND (reference sequence). Trimming removed 4 bases at V and 0 bases at J, with 10 bases between. The CDR3 is made up of 15 amino acids. CDR3 nucleotide sequence: TGTGCCAGTAGTACGACAGGCGATAGCAATCAGCCCCAGCATTTT. As protein: CASSTTGDSNQPQHF. The variable domain in full, with the rest retrieved from reference TRBV19 and TRBJ1-5, is DGGITQSPKYLFRKEGQNVTLSCEQNLNHDAMYWYRQDPGQGLRLIYYSQIVNDFQKGDIAEGYSVSREKKESFPLTVTSAQKNPTAFYLCASSTTGDSNQPQHFGDGTRLSIL.

V and J are TRBV19 and TRBJ1-3, with D unclear. The germline CDR1 and CDR2 sequences are LNHDA and SQIVND (reference sequence). Trimming shortened V by 7 bases and J by 9 bases, and 16 bases separated the two germline ends. This CDR3 spans 13 amino acids. In nucleotides, the CDR3 is TGTGCCAGTACCTCGACTCCGGCTCGCACCATATATTTT. Translation gives CASTSTPARTIYF.

A word on this clone: Distinct nucleotide sequences in the sample also encode this CDR3. This chain connects TRBV4-1 to TRBJ1-5, with D unclear. The CDR3 is 15 residues long. V lost 0 bases and J lost 4, with 10 bases in between. CDR1 is MGHRA and CDR2 is YSYEKL in the germline V gene. CDR3 amino acids: CASSQDGSQNQPQHF. CDR3 bases: TGCGCCAGCAGCCAAGATGGGTCCCAAAATCAGCCCCAGCATTTT.

The rearrangement links TRBV10-1 to TRBJ1-5; 8 positions match TRBD1. V was pared by 10 bases and J by 3 bases, with 11 bases of the junction left unmatched. The CDR3 runs 15 residues. Germline CDR1 WNHNN, CDR2 SYGVQD (reference sequence). The chain's CDR3 is CANPLRTGNNQPQHF. The CDR3 DNA follows: TGCGCCAACCCCCTAAGGACAGGGAACAATCAGCCCCAGCATTTT.

A single count supports this clone. The rearrangement links TRBV5-4 to TRBJ1-2, with D possibly TRBD1 on 6 matching bases. Germline lookup yields CDR1 SGHNT and CDR2 YYREEE (reference sequence). V was pared by 0 bases and J by 0 bases, with 9 bases between. This CDR3 has 15 amino acids. CDR3 sequence reads: CASSLAGVSNYGYTF. For the CDR3, the DNA is TGTGCCAGCAGCTTGGCAGGGGTATCTAACTATGGCTACACCTTC.

The rearrangement links TRBV5-6 to TRBJ1-2, with D perhaps matching TRBD1 (6 bases). Trimming shortened V by 4 bases and J by 6 bases, and 13 bases separated the two germline ends. Germline CDR1 reads SGHDT; CDR2 reads YYEEEE. The CDR3 length is 13 residues. CDR3 in DNA: TGTGCCAGCAGCAGCAGGGGATCGGATGGCTACACCTTC. Translated: CASSSRGSDGYTF. Drawing the rest from reference TRBV5-6 and TRBJ1-2, the complete variable domain is DAGVTQSPTHLIKTRGQQVTLRCSPKSGHDTVSWYQQALGQGPQFIFQYYEEEERQRGNFPDRFSGHQFPNYSSELNVNALLLGDSALYLCASSSRGSDGYTFGSGTRLTVV.

This chain links TRBV19 with TRBJ1-2; unclear D gene. Germline V gene sequence: CDR1 LNHDA, CDR2 SQIVND (reference sequence). V shed 6 bases and J shed 3 bases, with 20 bases lying between them. The CDR3 extends over 16 amino acids. This chain's CDR3 is CASRKRLGVLDYGYTF. DNA of the CDR3: TGTGCCAGTAGAAAGAGGCTCGGGGTATTGGACTATGGCTACACCTTC.

The chain uses TRBV2 and TRBJ1-3, with TRBD1 matching 10 bases. V dropped 6 bases and J dropped 6; count of bases not matched to a gene: 8. This CDR3 region has 15 residues. Germline V gene lookup returns CDR1 SNHLY and CDR2 FYNNEI. The CDR3 bases are TGTGCCAGCAGGGGCCGGGACAGGGGACCAAACACCATATATTTT. Translation: CASRGRDRGPNTIYF.

The chain couples TRBV4-2 to TRBJ1-1, with a possible D match to TRBD1 (5 bases). The germline V gene has CDR1 LGHNA and CDR2 YNFKEQ. This CDR3 is 15 amino acids long. V was trimmed by 1 base and J by 4 bases, leaving 13 bases between them. The CDR3 DNA is TGTGCCAGCAGCCAAGGCCTAACGGGGACCACTGAAGCTTTCTTT. This gives the protein CASSQGLTGTTEAFF.

This sequence joins TRBV5-6 and TRBJ1-1; 8 nucleotides match TRBD1. CDR1 is SGHDT, CDR2 YYEEEE, per germline. There are 15 residues in the CDR3. Trimming cost V 2 bases and J 8 bases; bases outside gene matches: 11. CDR3 sequence: CASSFFADRGGEAFF. Written as DNA, the CDR3 is TGTGCCAGCAGCTTTTTTGCTGACAGGGGAGGAGAAGCTTTCTTT. Combining the CDR3 with reference TRBV5-6 and TRBJ1-1 gives the whole variable domain DAGVTQSPTHLIKTRGQQVTLRCSPKSGHDTVSWYQQALGQGPQFIFQYYEEEERQRGNFPDRFSGHQFPNYSSELNVNALLLGDSALYLCASSFFADRGGEAFFGQGTRLTVV.

V and J are TRBV5-4 and TRBJ1-1; D gene ambiguous. The CDR3 is made up of 14 amino acids. In germline, CDR1 is SGHNT, CDR2 YYREEE (reference sequence). V lost 4 bases to trimming and J lost 5 bases, with 15 bases between them. The CDR3 is CASSPQTSGTEAFF. The CDR3 DNA reads TGTGCCAGCAGCCCCCAGACAAGCGGGACTGAAGCTTTCTTT. The full variable domain, in which reference TRBV5-4 and TRBJ1-1 provide the parts outside the CDR3, is ETGVTQSPTHLIKTRGQQVTLRCSSQSGHNTVSWYQQALGQGPQFIFQYYREEENGRGNFPPRFSGLQFPNYSSELNVNALELDDSALYLCASSPQTSGTEAFFGQGTRLTVV.

V is TRBV30 and J is TRBJ1-1; D not resolved. This CDR3 is 12 amino acids long. V lost 3 bases to trimming and J lost 0 bases, with 5 bases between them. Germline values: CDR1 GTSNPN, CDR2 SVGIG (reference sequence). In nucleotides, the CDR3 is TGTGCCTGGAGCCGTCTGAACACTGAAGCTTTCTTT. Residues: CAWSRLNTEAFF. The variable domain in full, with the rest retrieved from reference TRBV30 and TRBJ1-1, is SQTIHQWPATLVQPVGSPLSLECTVEGTSNPNLYWYRQAAGRGLQLLFYSVGIGQISSEVPQNLSASRPQDRQFILSSKKLLLSDSGFYLCAWSRLNTEAFFGQGTRLTVV.

This clone was picked up one time. The gene calls are TRBV30 and TRBJ1-2; 7 bases map to TRBD1. CDR1 is GTSNPN and CDR2 is SVGIG in the germline V gene (reference sequence). CDR3 length: 17 amino acids. V shed 0 bases, J shed 4 bases, and the junction held 14 bases outside the gene matches. CDR3 in DNA: TGTGCCTGGAGTGTACTCCTAACAGGGGTTGGTGGCTATGGCTACACCTTC. As protein: CAWSVLLTGVGGYGYTF. The entire variable domain, with the rest obtained from reference TRBV30 and TRBJ1-2, is as follows: SQTIHQWPATLVQPVGSPLSLECTVEGTSNPNLYWYRQAAGRGLQLLFYSVGIGQISSEVPQNLSASRPQDRQFILSSKKLLLSDSGFYLCAWSVLLTGVGGYGYTFGSGTRLTVV.

The chain uses TRBV3-1 (or the pseudogene TRBV3-2) and TRBJ1-4; D not resolved. The length of the CDR3 is 13 residues. The germline V gene has CDR1 LGHDT and CDR2 YNNKEL (reference sequence). With 5 bases removed from V and 3 bases from J, the gap between germline ends came to 7 bases. CDR3 DNA sequence: TGTGCCAGCAGCTTTTTGTCTAATGAAAAACTGTTTTTT. Translation gives CASSFLSNEKLFF.

The CDR3: CASTIWGWQPQHF. For the CDR3, the DNA is TGTGCCAGCACCATATGGGGTTGGCAGCCCCAGCATTTT. The chain is built from TRBV28 and TRBJ1-5; no definite D call. V lost 7 bases to trimming and J lost 7 bases, with 14 bases between them. The CDR3 consists of 13 residues. The V gene's germline CDR1 is MDHEN and CDR2 SYDVKM.

In nucleotides, the CDR3 is TGTGCCAGCACTCCCCCCAGGGCAGAGGTCAGCTACACCTTC. Its protein is CASTPPRAEVSYTF. The chain links TRBV6-5 to TRBJ1-2, with a weak D call TRBD1 (5 bases). V dropped 7 bases and J dropped 9 bases, with 21 bases sitting between them. CDR1 is MNHEY and CDR2 is SVGAGI in the germline V gene. The CDR3 extends over 14 amino acids.

This chain uses TRBV4-1 with TRBJ2-1; 14 nucleotides match TRBD2. The CDR3 length is 22 residues. Trimming at V came to 4 bases and at J to 0 bases, leaving 17 bases not matched to a gene. Germline assignment: CDR1 MGHRA and CDR2 YSYEKL. The CDR3 loop reads CASSRMTAGLAGGASSYNEQFF. CDR3 DNA: TGCGCCAGCAGCCGCATGACCGCTGGACTAGCGGGGGGCGCGAGCTCCTACAATGAGCAGTTCTTC.

The rearrangement uses TRBV6-2 or TRBV6-3 and TRBJ1-2, with D perhaps TRBD1 (5 bases). CDR1 MNHEY and CDR2 SVGEGT come from the germline V gene. This CDR3 spans 13 amino acids. Trimming took off 4 bases at V and 4 bases at J, with 10 bases between the two ends. CDR3 DNA sequence: TGTGCCAGCAGTTCGACAGAGATCTATGGCTACACCTTC. Translating it yields CASSSTEIYGYTF.

The rearrangement joins TRBV6-5 to TRBJ2-1; 10 positions match TRBD2. The CDR3 runs to 14 residues. J gave up 6 bases and V 5 bases, and 4 bases lay outside the gene matches. Germline lookup yields CDR1 MNHEY and CDR2 SVGAGI. The CDR3 DNA is TGTGCCAGCAGTCGTAGCGGGAGGTTCAATGAGCAGTTCTTC. Translated, it gives CASSRSGRFNEQFF.

The rearrangement joins TRBV18 to TRBJ1-5; D is uncertain. From germline, CDR1 is KGHSH and CDR2 LQKENI. The CDR3 extends over 13 amino acids. Trimming left V 3 bases short and J 1 base short, with 4 bases between. The CDR3 reads CASSPGSNQPQHF. The CDR3 DNA reads as TGTGCCAGCTCACCCGGGAGCAATCAGCCCCAGCATTTT.

CDR3 DNA sequence: TGTGCCACCAGGGGCGGCTACCCTCTCAATGAGCAGTTCTTC. This codes for CATRGGYPLNEQFF. V is TRBV24-1 and J is TRBJ2-1; D is undetermined. CDR1 KGHDR and CDR2 SFDVKD come from the germline V gene. Trimming cost V 7 bases and J 6 bases, with 15 bases left between them. The CDR3 length is 14 residues.